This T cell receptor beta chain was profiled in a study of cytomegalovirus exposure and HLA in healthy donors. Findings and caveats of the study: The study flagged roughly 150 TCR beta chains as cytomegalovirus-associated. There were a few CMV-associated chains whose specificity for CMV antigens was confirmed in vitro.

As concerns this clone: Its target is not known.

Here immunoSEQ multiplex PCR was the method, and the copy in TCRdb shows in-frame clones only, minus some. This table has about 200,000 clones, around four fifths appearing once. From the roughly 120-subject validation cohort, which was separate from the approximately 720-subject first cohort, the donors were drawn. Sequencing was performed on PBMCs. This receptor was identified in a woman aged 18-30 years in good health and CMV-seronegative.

CDR3 region: CASSVQGRNEQYF. DNA of the CDR3: TGTGCCAGCAGCGTACAGGGTCGAAACGAGCAGTACTTC. The V call is TRBV7-2, the J call TRBJ2-7; maybe TRBD1 (6 bases). CDR3 length: 13 residues. The germline gives CDR1 SGHTA, CDR2 FQGNSA. Trimming took 5 bases from V and 5 from J, leaving 13 bases between them.